This T cell receptor (beta chain) was documented in a study of blood T cell repertoires in COVID-19. The trim removed 1 base at V and 5 bases at J, leaving 6 bases unmatched. This CDR3 spans 16 amino acids. Germline V CDR1 and CDR2: LGHDT, YNNKEL (reference sequence). TCRdb keeps only in-frame clones here, not all; method: immunoSEQ multiplex PCR. The sample lists about 150,000 clones, roughly 81% occurring once. This clonotype was obtained from a human donor with acute or convalescent COVID-19. The donor label of this sample is uncertain. Material for sequencing was peripheral blood. This chain connects TRBV3-1 (or the pseudogene TRBV3-2) to TRBJ1-1, with TRBD1 matching over 11 bases. CDR3 bases: TGTGCCAGCAGCCAAGGTGGACAGGGGGCTCGGACTGAAGCTTTCTTT. It specifies CASSQGGQGARTEAFF.